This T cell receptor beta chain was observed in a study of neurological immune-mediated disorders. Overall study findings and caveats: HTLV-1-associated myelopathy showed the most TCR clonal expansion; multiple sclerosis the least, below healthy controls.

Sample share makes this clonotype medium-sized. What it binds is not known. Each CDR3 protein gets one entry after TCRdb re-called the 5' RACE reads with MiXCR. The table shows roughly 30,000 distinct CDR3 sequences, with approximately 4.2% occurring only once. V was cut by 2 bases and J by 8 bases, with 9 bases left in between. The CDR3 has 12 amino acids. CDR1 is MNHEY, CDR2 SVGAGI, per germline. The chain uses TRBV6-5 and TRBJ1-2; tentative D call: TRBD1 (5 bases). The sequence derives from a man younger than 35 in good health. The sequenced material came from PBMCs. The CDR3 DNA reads TGTGCCAGCAGTTACGGGGGTGAAGGCTACACCTTC. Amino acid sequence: CASSYGGEGYTF.